This record covers a single T cell receptor beta chain. This record comes from a study of Ad26.COV2.S vaccination and SARS-CoV-2 variants. The protocol was immunoSEQ multiplex PCR, while the TCRdb copy is restricted to in-frame clones and leaves out a portion. This sample carries 350,000 to 600,000 clones, approximately 90% of them seen once, and the ten largest clones take around 1.6%. Treatment in this sample: some 19 received Ad26.COV2.S at low or high dose, single or two shots; five or six received placebo; per-sample allocation not given. Vaccine and placebo recipients were sampled on day 63 after the first injection. Within Boston, the person who donated was an adult of 18-55 years. The vaccine delivered Wuhan-strain SARS-CoV-2 spike through an Ad26 vector. This CDR3 has 16 residues. CDR1 and CDR2 (germline): MGHDK, SYGVNS. The junction had 13 bases not matched to a gene; V was cut back by 6 bases and J by 5 bases.

The rearrangement uses TRBV25-1 and TRBJ1-2, with 9 bases aligning to TRBD1. The receptor's source is a person aged 18-60 years who received the Ad26.COV2.S COVID-19 vaccine or a placebo. The sequenced sample was peripheral blood, obtained in a trial of Ad26.COV2.S vaccine versus placebo. CDR3 protein: CASSESLGQGGYGYTF. The CDR3 nucleotides are TGTGCCAGCAGCGAGAGTCTGGGACAGGGTGGTTATGGCTACACCTTC.